The clone carrying this TCR beta chain has just a few counts. The entry originates in a study of blood T cell repertoires in COVID-19. Study-wide context: The samples span acute and convalescent COVID-19 from the United States, Italy and Spain. T cells, B-cell-depleted T cells, or PBMCs supplied cDNA or gDNA.

Original methodology: Counts of nucleated cells, estimated from reference gene primer amplification, were obtained. Sequenced by immunoSEQ multiplex PCR; TCRdb stores in-frame clones only, minus some. The V and J calls and clone size come from that table; D and trimming were worked out from the DNA. The data contain a few hundred thousand clones, about 81% of them singletons. Enrollment of patients from Seattle took place during active infection, with longitudinal follow-up. The CDR3 sequence is 16 residues long. Trimming removed 11 bases at V and 0 bases at J, with 20 bases between. Germline assignment: CDR1 LNHDA and CDR2 SQIVND (reference sequence).

The rearrangement links TRBV19 to TRBJ1-5; D is ambiguous. The source of this sequence is a woman of 80 years or more with COVID-19, enrolled during active disease. Sequencing input: peripheral blood. The CDR3 nucleotides are TGTGCCGCTCTATCGGCGGTGGCAAATAGCAATCAGCCCCAGCATTTT. Its protein is CAALSAVANSNQPQHF.